What follows are 29 T cell receptor beta chains derived from one specimen sequenced in a study of cytomegalovirus exposure and HLA in healthy donors (dated by TCRdb to the late 2010s). Library preparation employed the immunoSEQ multiplex PCR assay. The multiplex PCR relied on a mix of 60 forward primers for TCR Vbeta segments and 13 reverse primers for TCR Jbeta segments. The table comes from immuneACCESS by way of TCRdb, which keeps in-frame sequences with V and J called. Part of the clones is missing from these tables; in studies checked, under half for an unresolved V gene and the rest for unknown reasons. A total of 98,000 or so clones appear in this sample, about 80% of them only once. Over 15% of the sample belongs to the ten largest clones. The sequenced material came from PBMCs. All receptors come from a man in his fifties or sixties in good health and CMV-seropositive.

This chain uses TRBV5-1 with TRBJ2-3; no firm D call. Germline V lookup: CDR1 SGHRS, CDR2 YFSETQ. Trimming removed 4 bases from V and 6 bases from J, with 6 bases in between. CDR3 size: 11 residues. CDR3 bases: TGCGCCAGCAGCGCCAGGGATACGCAGTATTTT. Translating it yields CASSARDTQYF.

The V call is TRBV7-2, the J call TRBJ2-2; D is undetermined. Between the trimmed V and J ends, which lost 5 bases and 7 bases, there was a span of 8 bases. CDR3 length: 12 residues. The germline gives CDR1 SGHTA, CDR2 FQGNSA. The DNA for the CDR3 is TGTGCCAGCAGCCTAGGAGTCGGGGAGCTGTTTTTT. This gives the protein CASSLGVGELFF.

V gene TRBV6-5 combines with J gene TRBJ2-1; 11 bases agree with TRBD2. From germline, CDR1 is MNHEY and CDR2 SVGAGI. Unmatched junction bases numbered 8, after V lost 9 bases and J lost 7 bases. The CDR3 covers 14 residues. This chain's CDR3 is CARVGSGGANEQFF. CDR3 bases: TGTGCCAGAGTAGGTAGCGGGGGGGCAAATGAGCAGTTCTTC.

V gene TRBV30 combines with J gene TRBJ1-1; D is ambiguous. Trimming left V 1 base short and J 4 bases short, with 10 bases between. The CDR3 totals 13 residues. Germline V lookup: CDR1 GTSNPN, CDR2 SVGIG (reference sequence). CDR3 sequence reads: CAWSAAEGTEAFF. The CDR3 DNA reads TGTGCCTGGAGTGCAGCAGAGGGCACTGAAGCTTTCTTT. Full variable domain (rest looked up from reference TRBV30 and TRBJ1-1): SQTIHQWPATLVQPVGSPLSLECTVEGTSNPNLYWYRQAAGRGLQLLFYSVGIGQISSEVPQNLSASRPQDRQFILSSKKLLLSDSGFYLCAWSAAEGTEAFFGQGTRLTVV.

The chain links TRBV28 to TRBJ2-5; D perhaps matches TRBD1 (6 bases). The end of the DNA is better explained by TRBJ2-7, so the J call may be wrong. The CDR3 has 14 amino acids. In germline, CDR1 is MDHEN, CDR2 SYDVKM. CDR3 nucleotide sequence: TGTGCCAGCAGGCGAGCCGGGACAAGCTACGAGCAGTACTTC. Amino acids: CASRRAGTSYEQYF.

The V gene is TRBV27, the J gene TRBJ2-7; TRBD1 matches 11 bases. The ends lost 6 bases at V and 4 bases at J; junction bases unmatched: 8. This CDR3 has 15 amino acids. Germline V gives CDR1 MNHEY, CDR2 SMNVEV (reference sequence). CDR3 amino acids: CASRKKDRGLYEQYF. CDR3 DNA: TGTGCCAGCAGGAAAAAGGACAGGGGGCTATACGAGCAGTACTTC.

The chain uses TRBV6-6 and TRBJ2-7; possibly TRBD2 for D (5 bases). The germline CDR1 and CDR2 sequences are MNHNY and SVGAGI (reference sequence). The CDR3 loop spans 13 amino acids. V was trimmed by 4 bases and J by 2 bases, leaving 9 bases between them. In DNA, the CDR3 is TGTGCCAGCAGTTTGGGAGTTGCCTACGAGCAGTACTTC. It translates to CASSLGVAYEQYF.

This chain connects TRBV27 to TRBJ2-3, with 10 positions matching TRBD1. Germline CDR1 and CDR2: MNHEY and SMNVEV (reference sequence). V was clipped by 6 bases and J by 3 bases; unmatched bases: 6. This CDR3 is built from 15 residues. The chain's CDR3 is CASREDRGPTDTQYF. The DNA for the CDR3 is TGTGCCAGCAGAGAAGACAGGGGGCCAACAGATACGCAGTATTTT.

The rearrangement joins TRBV5-1 to TRBJ2-3; TRBD1 agrees at 8 bases. This CDR3 contains 14 residues. J was trimmed by 3 bases and V by 4 bases; bases with no gene match: 4. CDR1 and CDR2 from the germline V gene are SGHRS and YFSETQ. The CDR3 here is CASSMGQVTDTQYF. As DNA, the CDR3 is TGCGCCAGCAGCATGGGACAGGTGACAGATACGCAGTATTTT.

The V gene is TRBV18, the J gene TRBJ2-2, with 8 bases identical to TRBD1. Trimming cost V 1 base and J 3 bases; bases outside gene matches: 4. CDR3 length equals 16 residues. In germline, CDR1 is KGHSH, CDR2 LQKENI. The CDR3 DNA reads TGTGCCAGCTCACCACAGAAGACAGGGGACACCGGGGAGCTGTTTTTT. As protein: CASSPQKTGDTGELFF.

This clone occurred once. This chain uses TRBV27 with TRBJ1-5, with D unresolved. This CDR3 is built from 16 residues. Trimming cost V 8 bases and J 0 bases, with 17 bases left between them. The germline gives CDR1 MNHEY, CDR2 SMNVEV (reference sequence). The CDR3 spells CASATNYGFSNQPQHF. The CDR3 region has the DNA TGTGCCAGCGCTACAAACTACGGGTTTAGCAATCAGCCCCAGCATTTT.

There are a few counts of this clone. The chain couples TRBV5-4 to TRBJ2-6; D uncertain. The germline V gene has CDR1 SGHNT and CDR2 YYREEE (reference sequence). The CDR3 has 17 amino acids. V was cut by 0 bases and J by 0 bases, with 10 bases left in between. This CDR3 reads CASSLGAATSGANVLTF. CDR3 DNA: TGTGCCAGCAGCTTGGGTGCCGCTACCTCTGGGGCCAACGTCCTGACTTTC.

The genes are TRBV30 and TRBJ2-7; weak D call: TRBD1 (6 bases). There are 19 residues in the CDR3. Germline-derived CDR1 and CDR2 are GTSNPN and SVGIG (reference sequence). Between the trimmed V and J ends, which lost 3 bases and 0 bases, there was a span of 27 bases. In nucleotides, the CDR3 is TGTGCCTGGAGGGAAACAGGGCCTTTCCCTTCTCTTAGCTCCTACGAGCAGTACTTC. Translating it yields CAWRETGPFPSLSSYEQYF.

This clone was found a few times. The V and J genes are TRBV4-2 and TRBJ1-2, with D maybe TRBD1 (6 bases). Germline CDR1 is LGHNA and CDR2 is YNFKEQ. Trimming cost V 1 base and J 0 bases, with 9 bases left between them. The CDR3 has 15 residues. The CDR3: CASSQAAGANYGYTF. The DNA for the CDR3 is TGTGCCAGCAGCCAAGCGGCAGGGGCTAACTATGGCTACACCTTC.

The DNA for the CDR3 is TGTGCCAGCAGCTTGGCAGGAGGGGTGGGGTTGACGGGCTACACCTTC. Protein sequence: CASSLAGGVGLTGYTF. The chain has TRBV5-6 and TRBJ1-2, with D perhaps TRBD1 (5 bases). CDR1 and CDR2 from the germline V gene are SGHDT and YYEEEE. The CDR3 covers 16 residues. V was trimmed by 0 bases and J by 8 bases, leaving 20 bases between them. Full variable domain (outside the CDR3, taken from reference TRBV5-6 and TRBJ1-2): DAGVTQSPTHLIKTRGQQVTLRCSPKSGHDTVSWYQQALGQGPQFIFQYYEEEERQRGNFPDRFSGHQFPNYSSELNVNALLLGDSALYLCASSLAGGVGLTGYTFGSGTRLTVV.

The rearrangement joins TRBV15 to TRBJ2-5; 7 positions agree with TRBD1. TRBJ2-7 explains the end of the DNA better; the J call may be wrong. Germline V lookup: CDR1 LNHNV, CDR2 YYDKDF (reference sequence). The CDR3 covers 15 residues. The CDR3 spells CATSRDPGGVYEQYF. The CDR3 DNA reads TGTGCCACCAGCAGAGATCCAGGGGGAGTTTACGAGCAGTACTTC.

The chain carries TRBV6-5 and TRBJ1-1; 8 bases match TRBD1. The CDR3 extends over 14 amino acids. The germline CDR1 and CDR2 sequences are MNHEY and SVGAGI. The V segment lost 4 bases and the J segment 5 bases; nucleotides outside the gene matches: 6. CDR3 coding DNA: TGTGCCAGCAGTTCCAGGGGGCTTAGGACTGAAGCTTTCTTT. Residues: CASSSRGLRTEAFF.

V gene TRBV6-6 combines with J gene TRBJ2-1; TRBD2 agrees at 12 bases. The CDR3 length is 16 residues. Trimming removed 6 bases from V and 3 bases from J; junction bases left unmatched: 6. Germline assignment: CDR1 MNHNY and CDR2 SVGAGI (reference sequence). CDR3 in DNA: TGTGCCAGCAGCTCTCTAGCGGGGGGGATCTACAATGAGCAGTTCTTC. Its protein product is CASSSLAGGIYNEQFF.

CDR3 sequence: CAWSPVRGNQPQHF. In DNA, the CDR3 is TGTGCCTGGAGTCCGGTCAGGGGGAATCAGCCCCAGCATTTT. This chain joins TRBV30 and TRBJ1-5, with 7 nucleotides matching TRBD1. This CDR3 spans 14 amino acids. V was clipped by 2 bases and J by 4 bases; unmatched bases: 5. From germline, CDR1 is GTSNPN and CDR2 SVGIG (reference sequence). Filled out from reference TRBV30 and TRBJ1-5, the complete variable domain reads SQTIHQWPATLVQPVGSPLSLECTVEGTSNPNLYWYRQAAGRGLQLLFYSVGIGQISSEVPQNLSASRPQDRQFILSSKKLLLSDSGFYLCAWSPVRGNQPQHFGDGTRLSIL.

The V and J genes are TRBV19 and TRBJ2-3; D is perhaps TRBD1 (7 bases). Trimming took off 2 bases at V and 2 bases at J, with 14 bases between the two ends. In germline, CDR1 is LNHDA, CDR2 SQIVND (reference sequence). The CDR3 extends over 16 amino acids. The CDR3 DNA follows: TGTGCCAGTAGTATATGGAGGGGACAGAACACAGATACGCAGTATTTT. This codes for CASSIWRGQNTDTQYF.

About this clone itself: A junction boundary mismatches the germline segment, possibly from a read error. J is TRBJ1-2 and V is TRBV7-9; D is possibly TRBD1 (5 bases). In germline, CDR1 is SEHNR, CDR2 FQNEAQ (reference sequence). The CDR3 is 12 amino acids. The CDR3 DNA is TGTTCCAGCATCGAAAGAGACAGCGGCTACACCTTC. It yields the protein CSSIERDSGYTF. Using reference TRBV7-9 and TRBJ1-2 for the parts outside the CDR3, the full variable domain is DTGVSQNPRHKITKRGQNVTFRCDPISEHNRLYWYRQTLGQGPEFLTYFQNEAQLEKSRLLSDRFSAERPKGSFSTLEIQRTEQGDSAMYLCSSIERDSGYTFGSGTRLTVV.

The gene calls are TRBV9 and TRBJ2-6; TRBD1 agrees at 9 bases. Germline V gene data show CDR1 as SGDLS and CDR2 as YYNGEE. Germline trimming cut 4 bases from V and 0 bases from J; bases unmatched to any gene: 8. The CDR3 is made up of 18 amino acids. The CDR3: CASSPRDRVRSGANVLTF. The CDR3 bases are TGTGCCAGCAGCCCCCGGGACAGGGTTCGCTCTGGGGCCAACGTCCTGACTTTC. The full variable domain, its missing parts supplied by reference TRBV9 and TRBJ2-6, is DSGVTQTPKHLITATGQRVTLRCSPRSGDLSVYWYQQSLDQGLQFLIQYYNGEERAKGNILERFSAQQFPDLHSELNLSSLELGDSALYFCASSPRDRVRSGANVLTFGAGSRLTVL.

This clone was seen only a few times. This sequence joins TRBV29-1 and TRBJ1-3; D call uncertain. This CDR3 region has 12 residues. Deletions cut 7 bases from V and 0 bases from J, with 7 bases between. Germline CDR1 SQVTM, CDR2 ANQGSEA. The CDR3 region has the DNA TGCAGCGAATTTCGCTCTGGAAACACCATATATTTT. Translating it yields CSEFRSGNTIYF.

V gene TRBV28 combines with J gene TRBJ2-7, with a tentative D call TRBD1 (6 bases). CDR1 and CDR2 from the germline V gene are MDHEN and SYDVKM. Trimming pared 5 bases from V and 2 bases from J, leaving 10 bases between. This CDR3 contains 13 residues. The CDR3 loop reads CASSRQATYEQYF. The CDR3, as DNA: TGTGCCAGCAGTAGACAGGCAACCTACGAGCAGTACTTC.

The J gene is TRBJ1-2, the V gene TRBV19, with 7 bases fitting TRBD1. V gave up 4 bases and J gave up 4 bases; unmatched junction bases: 6. Germline V gives CDR1 LNHDA, CDR2 SQIVND (reference sequence). The CDR3 length is 14 residues. CDR3: CASSTAQGSYGYTF. The CDR3 nucleotides are TGTGCCAGTAGTACTGCACAGGGGAGCTATGGCTACACCTTC.

Only one count was recorded for this clone. The V gene is TRBV7-2, the J gene TRBJ2-7; unclear D gene. The CDR3 covers 13 residues. The germline V and J ends were trimmed by 3 bases and 2 bases, with 8 bases remaining between them. Germline CDR1 reads SGHTA; CDR2 reads FQGNSA. DNA for the CDR3: TGTGCCAGCAGCTTGAACAGCCCCTACGAGCAGTACTTC. The encoded protein is CASSLNSPYEQYF.

This clone was seen just once. The chain is built from TRBV7-9 and TRBJ2-5; possible D gene TRBD2, 5 bases. TRBJ2-7 explains the end of the DNA better; the J call may be wrong. In germline, CDR1 is SEHNR, CDR2 FQNEAQ (reference sequence). CDR3 size: 14 residues. The CDR3 DNA is TGTGCCAGCAGCTTAGCCAATGGACTCTACGAGCAGTACTTC. Protein: CASSLANGLYEQYF.

The chain is built from TRBV29-1 and TRBJ2-5; weak D call: TRBD1 (5 bases). The last part of the DNA fits TRBJ2-7 better; the J call may be wrong. CDR1 SQVTM and CDR2 ANQGSEA come from the germline V gene. The CDR3 runs 14 residues. In DNA form, the CDR3 reads TGCAGCGTTGAGACAGATTATATGGGTTACGAGCAGTACTTC. It yields the protein CSVETDYMGYEQYF.

The chain has TRBV18 and TRBJ2-1; no reliable D call. CDR3 length: 13 residues. V lost 0 bases and J lost 8, with 8 bases in between. CDR1 is KGHSH, CDR2 LQKENI, per germline. CDR3 sequence: CASSPPVRDEQFF. DNA for the CDR3: TGTGCCAGCTCACCACCGGTACGGGATGAGCAGTTCTTC. Full variable domain (rest looked up from reference TRBV18 and TRBJ2-1): NAGVMQNPRHLVRRRGQEARLRCSPMKGHSHVYWYRQLPEEGLKFMVYLQKENIIDESGMPKERFSAEFPKEGPSILRIQQVVRGDSAAYFCASSPPVRDEQFFGPGTRLTVL.